Each of the 10 T cell receptor beta chains below was sequenced from the same sample in a study of T-cell reconstitution after alpha-beta-depleted transplantation in children. Preparing the TCRbeta library involved the use of unique molecular identifiers. TCRdb itself ran the PCR reads through MiXCR, one entry per CDR3 protein. This sample has around 76,000 distinct CDR3 sequences, with 15% to 20% found just once. The sample here was PBMCs, mostly from graft donor cells, taken 360 days after TCRalphabeta/CD19-depleted stem cell transplant. The origin of the receptors is a male patient aged 2-15 years who had a stem cell transplant for acute lymphoblastic leukemia, so the T cells may come from the graft donor.

This clonotype was counted between two and nine times. This sequence joins TRBV20-1 and TRBJ1-2; D perhaps matches TRBD1 (5 bases). The CDR3 runs to 13 residues. Trimming took 3 bases from V and 4 from J, leaving 12 bases between them. Germline CDR1 and CDR2: DFQATT and SNEGSKA (reference sequence). The DNA for the CDR3 is TGCAGTGCTAGTGTGGGACGAAGCTATGGCTACACCTTC. This codes for CSASVGRSYGYTF.

This sequence joins TRBV3-1 and TRBJ2-1, with D uncertain. The V gene lost 0 bases and the J gene lost 0 bases, with 15 bases spanning the gap. CDR1 is LGHDT, CDR2 YNNKEL, per germline (reference sequence). The CDR3 spans 18 residues. This CDR3 reads CASSQDLGLAGSYNEQFF. The CDR3 DNA reads as TGTGCCAGCAGCCAAGATCTTGGGTTAGCAGGCTCCTACAATGAGCAGTTCTTC.

Here the CDR3 reads CASLMPGQGRYEQYF. In DNA, the CDR3 is TGTGCCAGCCTAATGCCGGGACAGGGCCGTTACGAGCAGTACTTC. The gene calls are TRBV2 and TRBJ2-7, with 9 bases identical to TRBD1. From germline, CDR1 is SNHLY and CDR2 FYNNEI. This CDR3 is built from 15 residues. Germline trimming cut 8 bases from V and 4 bases from J; bases unmatched to any gene: 12.

This clonotype was recorded many times. This chain uses TRBV29-1 with TRBJ2-7; 11 positions match TRBD2. Germline values: CDR1 SQVTM, CDR2 ANQGSEA. This CDR3 comprises 18 residues. The trim removed 4 bases at V and 2 bases at J, leaving 16 bases unmatched. DNA for the CDR3: TGCAGCGTTGGCCCCCGACTTACTAGCGGGAGCCCGCCCTACGAGCAGTACTTC. Translated: CSVGPRLTSGSPPYEQYF.

This chain uses TRBV12-3 or TRBV12-4 with TRBJ2-1, with D perhaps TRBD2 (6 bases). V was pared by 1 base and J by 4 bases, with 11 bases between. CDR3 length equals 15 residues. In DNA, the CDR3 is TGTGCCAGCAGTTTAGTGAGGGACTTTTACAATGAGCAGTTCTTC. Protein sequence: CASSLVRDFYNEQFF.

The chain joins TRBV10-3 to TRBJ1-5; D is unresolved. Germline V gene data show CDR1 as ENHRY and CDR2 as SYGVKD. The CDR3 contains 13 residues. Trimming shortened V by 5 bases and J by 5 bases, and 10 bases separated the two germline ends. CDR3 in DNA: TGTGCCATCAGTCCACAACTGGATCAGCCCCAGCATTTT. Translated: CAISPQLDQPQHF.

This clonotype came up a few times. V is TRBV5-1 and J is TRBJ2-1; tentatively, D is TRBD1 or TRBD2 (6 bases each). CDR1 is SGHRS and CDR2 is YFSETQ in the germline V gene. The CDR3 loop spans 15 amino acids. V was clipped by 1 base and J by 4 bases, with 12 bases between them. CDR3 DNA: TGCGCCAGCAGCTTGAGGGGGGAGAGTTACAATGAGCAGTTCTTC. Its protein is CASSLRGESYNEQFF.

This clonotype turned up a few times. V is TRBV10-3 and J is TRBJ2-7, with 8 bases matching TRBD2. The CDR3 length is 13 residues. Unmatched junction bases numbered 8, after V lost 9 bases and J lost 4 bases. Looked up from germline, CDR1 is ENHRY and CDR2 is SYGVKD. The DNA of the CDR3 is TGTGCCATATCGGCTAGCGGGCCTTACGAGCAGTACTTC. As protein: CAISASGPYEQYF.

A few counts support this clonotype. The gene calls are TRBV7-9 and TRBJ2-5, with D perhaps being TRBD1 or TRBD2 (5 bases each). V shed 0 bases and J shed 5 bases, with 7 bases lying between them. The V gene's germline CDR1 is SEHNR and CDR2 FQNEAQ (reference sequence). The CDR3 is 13 amino acids. This CDR3 is CASSLAGGETQYF. The CDR3 region has the DNA TGTGCCAGCAGCTTAGCTGGGGGTGAGACCCAGTACTTC.

This clonotype was recorded a few times. This rearrangement joins TRBV5-1 to TRBJ2-7, with D unresolved. V shed 4 bases and J shed 3 bases, with 5 bases lying between them. CDR1 is SGHRS and CDR2 is YFSETQ in the germline V gene. This CDR3 is built from 11 residues. CDR3 in amino acids: CASSRNYEQYF. The CDR3 DNA is TGCGCCAGCAGCCGGAACTACGAGCAGTACTTC. Filled out from reference TRBV5-1 and TRBJ2-7, the complete variable domain reads KAGVTQTPRYLIKTRGQQVTLSCSPISGHRSVSWYQQTPGQGLQFLFEYFSETQRNKGNFPGRFSGRQFSNSRSEMNVSTLELGDSALYLCASSRNYEQYFGPGTRLTVT.